The clone carrying this T cell receptor (beta chain) was detected ten times or more. The data originate from a study of T cells in Graves' hyperthyroidism and ophthalmopathy. Across the study: The authors collected peripheral blood at initial diagnosis, before any treatment.

Amplified TCR beta CDR3 regions came from RNA transcripts. The HTBI primer set was used in a first-round RT-PCR of the TCR CDR3. MiXCR was run by TCRdb on the multiplex PCR reads, yielding one entry per CDR3 protein. The sample consists of more than 350,000 distinct CDR3 sequences, approximately 18% of them appearing once. Per germline, CDR1 SGHDT and CDR2 YYEEEE. The CDR3 length is 16 residues. Trimming took 0 bases from V and 1 from J, leaving 13 bases between them. Sequencing was carried out using blood. The receptor was derived from a woman aged 25 to 45 with Graves' hyperthyroidism that later progressed to Graves' ophthalmopathy. The gene calls are TRBV5-6 and TRBJ1-1, with D unclear. The CDR3 is CASSLEGELRNTEAFF. The CDR3 bases are TGTGCCAGCAGCTTGGAGGGAGAACTGAGGAACACTGAAGCTTTCTTT.